The T cell receptor (beta chain) described here comes from a study of blood T cells in healthy people across ages. Findings of the study overall: Whereas aged donors had fewer naive CD4+ cells, long-lived donors had more of them and higher diversity. No conclusive comparison of naive versus antigen-experienced cells was possible with unsorted PBMCs. Underestimates were what the diversity estimates from one million T cells were considered to be.

With V trimmed by 5 bases and J by 2 bases, 9 bases remained unmatched. The germline V gene encodes CDR1 MNHEY and CDR2 SMNVEV (reference sequence). The CDR3 extends over 17 amino acids. Then a second PCR, running roughly 7 to 11 cycles, was carried out with a sample-barcoded 5' primer and a J-beta primer mix. From the 5' RACE reads, TCRdb called clonotypes with MiXCR, one entry per CDR3 protein. The table records 650,000 to 900,000 distinct CDR3 sequences, approximately 65% of them present only once. Concerning this clonotype: The antigen is unknown.

Isolated per sample were at least 6 million PBMCs. The rearrangement joins TRBV27 to TRBJ2-3; 11 bases match TRBD2. Sequenced input: blood. This TCR derives from a man aged 25 to 40 in good health. DNA for the CDR3: TGTGCCAGCAGTCTCTACTTAGCGGGGGGGGTCACAGATACGCAGTATTTT. It yields the protein CASSLYLAGGVTDTQYF.